This T cell receptor beta chain was obtained from a study of response to subunit inactivated influenza vaccine. TCRdb reanalysed the RT-PCR reads using MiXCR and keeps one entry per CDR3 protein. The sample records around 750,000 distinct CDR3 sequences, 20% to 25% being singletons. This clonotype was seen at least ten times. V lost 6 bases to trimming and J lost 12 bases, with 18 bases between them. This CDR3 spans 13 amino acids. V and J are TRBV12-3 or TRBV12-4 and TRBJ2-1; weak D call: TRBD1 (6 bases). The material was PBMCs from blood, obtained roughly 5 days after vaccination. The TCR originated in a man between 45 and 60 years old who received an inactivated influenza vaccine. CDR3 region: CASRSQNRVGQFF. DNA of the CDR3: TGTGCCAGCAGATCCCAAAACAGGGTCGGGCAGTTCTTC.